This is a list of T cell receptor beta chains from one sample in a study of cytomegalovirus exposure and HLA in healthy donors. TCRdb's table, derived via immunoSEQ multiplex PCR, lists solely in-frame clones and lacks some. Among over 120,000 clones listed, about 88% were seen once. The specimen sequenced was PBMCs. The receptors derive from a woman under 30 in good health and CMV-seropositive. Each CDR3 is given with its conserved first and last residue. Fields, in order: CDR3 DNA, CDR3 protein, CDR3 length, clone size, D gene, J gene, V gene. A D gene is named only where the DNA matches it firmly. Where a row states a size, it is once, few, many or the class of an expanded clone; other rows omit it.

DNA: TGTGCCAGCAGCTCAGGGGTTAGGCAGGGGTTCTCTGGAAACACCATATATTTT; CDR3: CASSSGVRQGFSGNTIYF; length: 18; size: -; D: -; J: TRBJ1-3; V: TRBV5-4
DNA: TGTGCCATCAGTGAGCCAGGACACGCGTCGGCAGATACGCAGTATTTT; CDR3: CAISEPGHASADTQYF; length: 16; size: -; D: -; J: TRBJ2-3; V: TRBV10-3
DNA: TGCAGCGTTGACAGGAAAGAGACCCAGTACTTC; CDR3: CSVDRKETQYF; length: 11; size: -; D: -; J: TRBJ2-5; V: TRBV29-1
DNA: TGCGCCAGCAGCCCTTCAGGGAGGCTCCTCTATGGCTACACCTTC; CDR3: CASSPSGRLLYGYTF; length: 15; size: -; D: -; J: TRBJ1-2; V: TRBV5-1
DNA: TGTGCCACCAGCAAGGGAGGCGTCGTTGGCAATGAGCAGTTCTTC; CDR3: CATSKGGVVGNEQFF; length: 15; size: -; D: -; J: TRBJ2-1; V: TRBV15
DNA: TGTGCCAGAACCAACCCGGGACAGGGGGACTATGGCTACACCTTC; CDR3: CARTNPGQGDYGYTF; length: 15; size: -; D: TRBD1; J: TRBJ1-2; V: TRBV2
DNA: TGTGCCAGCGGAGGGGACTATCATTACAATGAGCAGTTCTTC; CDR3: CASGGDYHYNEQFF; length: 14; size: -; D: TRBD2; J: TRBJ2-1; V: TRBV7-9
DNA: TGTGCCAGTAGTCGGGGCGGGGGGCCGGGCACCGGGGAGCTGTTTTTT; CDR3: CASSRGGGPGTGELFF; length: 16; size: -; D: TRBD2; J: TRBJ2-2; V: TRBV19
DNA: TGTGCCAGCTGGTCACGGGGTTTCGGTAACACCATATATTTT; CDR3: CASWSRGFGNTIYF; length: 14; size: -; D: -; J: TRBJ1-3; V: TRBV27
DNA: TGCGCCAGCAGCTACACCGGGACATCACAAGAGACCCAGTACTTC; CDR3: CASSYTGTSQETQYF; length: 15; size: -; D: -; J: TRBJ2-5; V: TRBV4-1
DNA: TGCAGCGCCGAGACAGGGGCGAACACCGGGGAGCTGTTTTTT; CDR3: CSAETGANTGELFF; length: 14; size: -; D: TRBD1; J: TRBJ2-2; V: TRBV29-1
DNA: TGTGCCAGTAGTATTAGACTAGCTGGGGATACGCAGTATTTT; CDR3: CASSIRLAGDTQYF; length: 14; size: -; D: TRBD2; J: TRBJ2-3; V: TRBV19
DNA: TGTGCCAGCATGGGCGGGGGGGCGAGCTCCTACAATGAGCAGTTCTTC; CDR3: CASMGGGASSYNEQFF; length: 16; size: -; D: TRBD2; J: TRBJ2-1; V: TRBV5-4
DNA: TGCAGCGTTGGGGACAGGGGCCTCTATGGCTACACCTTC; CDR3: CSVGDRGLYGYTF; length: 13; size: -; D: TRBD1; J: TRBJ1-2; V: TRBV29-1
DNA: TGTGCCACCAGCAGGACAGGGCGGAACACTGAAGCTTTCTTT; CDR3: CATSRTGRNTEAFF; length: 14; size: -; D: TRBD1; J: TRBJ1-1; V: TRBV15
DNA: TGTGCCAGCAGTGACATGACAGGGGGGTCCGAGCAGTACTTC; CDR3: CASSDMTGGSEQYF; length: 14; size: -; D: TRBD1; J: TRBJ2-7; V: TRBV2
DNA: TGTGCCAGCAGCGCCCTCGACAGGGGAGCCTCTAACTATGGCTACACCTTC; CDR3: CASSALDRGASNYGYTF; length: 17; size: once; D: TRBD1; J: TRBJ1-2; V: TRBV13
DNA: TGTGCCATCAGTGAGTACAGGGAGGGAAATGGCTACACCTTC; CDR3: CAISEYREGNGYTF; length: 14; size: -; D: -; J: TRBJ1-2; V: TRBV10-3
DNA: TGTGCCAGCAGCTTAGGCGGTATTCAAGAGACCCAGTACTTC; CDR3: CASSLGGIQETQYF; length: 14; size: -; D: -; J: TRBJ2-5; V: TRBV11-2
DNA: TGTGCCAGCAGCTTAGCCCCGGGACTAGCGGGGGATAGCTCTGGGGCCAACGTCCTGACTTTC; CDR3: CASSLAPGLAGDSSGANVLTF; length: 21; size: -; D: TRBD2; J: TRBJ2-6; V: TRBV7-6
DNA: TGTGCCAGCAGCTCATTCCCTACCTACGAGCAGTACTTC; CDR3: CASSSFPTYEQYF; length: 13; size: -; D: -; J: TRBJ2-7; V: TRBV7-2
DNA: TGTGCCAGCAGTTACGACCCTCTGACAGGGAACACTGAAGCTTTCTTT; CDR3: CASSYDPLTGNTEAFF; length: 16; size: -; D: -; J: TRBJ1-1; V: TRBV6-5
DNA: TGTGCAAGTCGCTTAGGAGACTCGCTAACCTACAATGAGCAGTTCTTC; CDR3: CASRLGDSLTYNEQFF; length: 16; size: -; D: -; J: TRBJ2-1; V: TRBV12-2
DNA: TGTGCCAGCAAAAGAAACGGGGATCAGCCCCAGCATTTT; CDR3: CASKRNGDQPQHF; length: 13; size: -; D: -; J: TRBJ1-5; V: TRBV28
DNA: TGTGCCAGCAGCGCCCGGGACAGGGTTCGAAACACCATATATTTT; CDR3: CASSARDRVRNTIYF; length: 15; size: once; D: TRBD1; J: TRBJ1-3; V: TRBV7-9
DNA: TGTGCCAGCAGCCAGAAGATGAACACTGAAGCTTTCTTT; CDR3: CASSQKMNTEAFF; length: 13; size: -; D: -; J: TRBJ1-1; V: TRBV6-7
DNA: TGTGCCAGCAGTTCTCACGACAGGGGAAGGGATGGCTACACCTTC; CDR3: CASSSHDRGRDGYTF; length: 15; size: -; D: TRBD1; J: TRBJ1-2; V: TRBV27
DNA: TGTGCCAGCAGCTTAGGAACAGGGGGGATACTCATGAACACTGAAGCTTTCTTT; CDR3: CASSLGTGGILMNTEAFF; length: 18; size: -; D: TRBD1; J: TRBJ1-1; V: TRBV7-9
DNA: TGCAGCGTTGAGGGCCGACTAGCGGTAAGCACAGATACGCAGTATTTT; CDR3: CSVEGRLAVSTDTQYF; length: 16; size: -; D: TRBD2; J: TRBJ2-3; V: TRBV29-1
DNA: TGCGCCAGCAGTCAAATATTCAGGGACAAAGAGACCCAGTACTTC; CDR3: CASSQIFRDKETQYF; length: 15; size: -; D: -; J: TRBJ2-5; V: TRBV23-1
DNA: TGTGCCAGCAGCAGCAGACAGGGCGAGAACACTGAAGCTTTCTTT; CDR3: CASSSRQGENTEAFF; length: 15; size: -; D: -; J: TRBJ1-1; V: TRBV21-1